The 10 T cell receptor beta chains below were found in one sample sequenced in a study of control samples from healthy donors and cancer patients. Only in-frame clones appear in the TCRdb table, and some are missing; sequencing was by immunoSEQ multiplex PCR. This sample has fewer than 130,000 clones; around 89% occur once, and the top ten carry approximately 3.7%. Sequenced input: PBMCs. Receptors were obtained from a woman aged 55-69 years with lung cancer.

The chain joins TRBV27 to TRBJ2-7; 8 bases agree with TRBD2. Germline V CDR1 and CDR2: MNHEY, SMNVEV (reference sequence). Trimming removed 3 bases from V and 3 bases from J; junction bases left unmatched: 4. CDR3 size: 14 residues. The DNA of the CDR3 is TGTGCCAGCAGTTTTAGCGGGGCAAACTACGAGCAGTACTTC. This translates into CASSFSGANYEQYF.

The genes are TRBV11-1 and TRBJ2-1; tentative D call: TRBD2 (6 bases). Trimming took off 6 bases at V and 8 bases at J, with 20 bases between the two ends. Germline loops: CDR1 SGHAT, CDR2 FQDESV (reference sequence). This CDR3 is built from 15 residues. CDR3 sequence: CASSGGILTYDEQFF. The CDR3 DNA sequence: TGTGCCAGCAGTGGCGGGATACTGACATACGATGAGCAGTTCTTC.

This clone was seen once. DNA for the CDR3: TGTGCCAGCAGCATAACTAGCGGGAGGTTCAATGAGCAGTTCTTC. Protein product: CASSITSGRFNEQFF. The gene calls are TRBV5-4 and TRBJ2-1; the match to TRBD2 covers 12 bases. J lost 6 bases, V lost 4 bases, and 5 bases had no gene match. In germline, CDR1 is SGHNT, CDR2 YYREEE (reference sequence). This CDR3 contains 15 residues.

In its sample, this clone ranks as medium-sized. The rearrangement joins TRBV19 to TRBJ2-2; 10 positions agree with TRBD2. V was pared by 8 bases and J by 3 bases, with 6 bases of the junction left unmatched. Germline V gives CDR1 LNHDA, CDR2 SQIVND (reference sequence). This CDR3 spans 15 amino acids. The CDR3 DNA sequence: TGTGCCAGTTCTCTGGGACTAGCGTACACCGGGGAGCTGTTTTTT. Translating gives CASSLGLAYTGELFF.

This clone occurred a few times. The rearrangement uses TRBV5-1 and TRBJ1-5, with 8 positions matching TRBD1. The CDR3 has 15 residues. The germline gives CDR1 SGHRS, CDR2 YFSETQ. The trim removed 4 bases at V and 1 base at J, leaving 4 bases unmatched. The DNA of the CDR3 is TGCGCCAGCAGCCTGCAGGGGGCGAGCAATCAGCCCCAGCATTTT. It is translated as CASSLQGASNQPQHF.

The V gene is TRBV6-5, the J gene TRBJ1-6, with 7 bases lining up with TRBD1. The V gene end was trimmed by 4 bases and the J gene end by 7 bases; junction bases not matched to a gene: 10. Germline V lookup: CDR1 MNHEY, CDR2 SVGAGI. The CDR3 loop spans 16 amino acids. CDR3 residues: CASSFLRQGGNSPLHF. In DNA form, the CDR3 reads TGTGCCAGCAGTTTCTTGAGACAGGGCGGGAATTCACCCCTCCACTTT.

For the CDR3, the DNA is TGTGCCAGCAGTGAGGGGGTGAGGGCTCAGACAGATACGCAGTATTTT. Translated, it gives CASSEGVRAQTDTQYF. The chain employs TRBV2 and TRBJ2-3; D tentatively fits TRBD1 or TRBD2 (5 bases each). The CDR3 loop spans 16 amino acids. Looked up from germline, CDR1 is SNHLY and CDR2 is FYNNEI. Trimming removed 3 bases at V and 3 bases at J, with 16 bases between.

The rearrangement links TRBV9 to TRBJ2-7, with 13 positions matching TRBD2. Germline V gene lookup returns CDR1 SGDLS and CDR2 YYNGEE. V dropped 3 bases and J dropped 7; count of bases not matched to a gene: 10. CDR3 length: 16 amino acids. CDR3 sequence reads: CASSAQGLAGVREQYF. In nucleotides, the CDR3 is TGTGCCAGCAGCGCGCAAGGACTAGCGGGAGTTCGTGAGCAGTACTTC. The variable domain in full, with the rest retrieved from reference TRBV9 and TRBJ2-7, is DSGVTQTPKHLITATGQRVTLRCSPRSGDLSVYWYQQSLDQGLQFLIQYYNGEERAKGNILERFSAQQFPDLHSELNLSSLELGDSALYFCASSAQGLAGVREQYFGPGTRLTVT.

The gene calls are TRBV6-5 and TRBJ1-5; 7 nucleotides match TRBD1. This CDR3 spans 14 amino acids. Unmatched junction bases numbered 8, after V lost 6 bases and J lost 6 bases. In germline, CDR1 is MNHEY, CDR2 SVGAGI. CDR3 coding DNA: TGTGCCAGCAGCCTTACAGGGGATCGTCAGCCCCAGCATTTT. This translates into CASSLTGDRQPQHF.

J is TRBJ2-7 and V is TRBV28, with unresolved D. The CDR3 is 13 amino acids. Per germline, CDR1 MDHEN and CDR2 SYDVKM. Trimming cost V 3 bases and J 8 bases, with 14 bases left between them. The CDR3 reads CASSFPGLGQQYF. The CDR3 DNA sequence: TGTGCCAGCAGTTTCCCCGGGCTCGGGCAGCAGTACTTC. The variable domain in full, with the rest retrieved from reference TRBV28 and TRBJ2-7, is DVKVTQSSRYLVKRTGEKVFLECVQDMDHENMFWYRQDPGLGLRLIYFSYDVKMKEKGDIPEGYSVSREKKERFSLILESASTNQTSMYLCASSFPGLGQQYFGPGTRLTVT.